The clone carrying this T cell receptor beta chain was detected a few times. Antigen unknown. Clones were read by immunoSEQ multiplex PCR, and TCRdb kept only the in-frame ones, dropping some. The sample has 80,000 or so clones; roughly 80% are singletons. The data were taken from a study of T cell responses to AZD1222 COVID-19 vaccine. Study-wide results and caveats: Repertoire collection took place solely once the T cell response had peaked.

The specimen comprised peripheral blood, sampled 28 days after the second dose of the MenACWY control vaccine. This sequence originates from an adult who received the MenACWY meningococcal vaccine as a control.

CDR3 sequence reads: CASSFDRGRSEAFF. CDR3 sequence (DNA): TGTGCCAGCAGTTTTGACAGGGGGCGATCTGAAGCTTTCTTT. This sequence joins TRBV28 and TRBJ1-1, with TRBD1 matching 10 bases. J was trimmed by 6 bases and V by 3 bases; bases with no gene match: 4. The CDR3 sequence is 14 residues long. Per germline, CDR1 MDHEN and CDR2 SYDVKM.